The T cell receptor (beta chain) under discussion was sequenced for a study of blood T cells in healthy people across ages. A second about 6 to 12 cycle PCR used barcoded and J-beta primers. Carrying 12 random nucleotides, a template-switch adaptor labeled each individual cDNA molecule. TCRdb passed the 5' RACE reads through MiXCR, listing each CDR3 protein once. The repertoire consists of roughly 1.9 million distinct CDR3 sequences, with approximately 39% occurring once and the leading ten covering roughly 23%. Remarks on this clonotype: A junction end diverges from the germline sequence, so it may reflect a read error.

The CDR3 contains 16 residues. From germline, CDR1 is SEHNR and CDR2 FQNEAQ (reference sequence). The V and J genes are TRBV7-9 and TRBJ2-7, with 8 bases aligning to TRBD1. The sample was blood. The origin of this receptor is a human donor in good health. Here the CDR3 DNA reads TGTGCCAGCTGCTTAGGAGGGTCAGGGGGCATCTACGAGCAGTACTTC. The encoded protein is CASCLGGSGGIYEQYF. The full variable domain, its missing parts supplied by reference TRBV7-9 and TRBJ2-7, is DTGVSQNPRHKITKRGQNVTFRCDPISEHNRLYWYRQTLGQGPEFLTYFQNEAQLEKSRLLSDRFSAERPKGSFSTLEIQRTEQGDSAMYLCASCLGGSGGIYEQYFGPGTRLTVT.